This is a list of T cell receptor beta chains from one sample in a study of blood T cell repertoires in COVID-19. Profiled with immunoSEQ multiplex PCR; TCRdb holds only in-frame clones, not every one. The table includes 100,000 to 150,000 clones, about 86% detected once. The sample consisted of PBMCs or T cells enriched from blood (not recorded which). These receptors were collected from a woman in her forties or fifties who had recovered from COVID-19. CDR3s include the opening cysteine and the closing phenylalanine or tryptophan. A D gene is named only where the DNA matches it firmly. Size values are once, few and many counts, or a class for expanded clones, and some rows have none.

j_call clone_size d_call v_call cdr3_aa cdr3_nt
TRBJ2-2 NA TRBD2 TRBV2 CASIRTSGDTGELFF TGTGCCAGCATCCGGACTAGCGGGGACACCGGGGAGCTGTTTTTT
TRBJ1-5 NA NA TRBV2 CASSLQGLGNQPQHF TGTGCCAGCAGCCTCCAGGGCCTTGGGAATCAGCCCCAGCATTTT
TRBJ2-7 NA TRBD1 TRBV3-1/TRBV3-2 CASSRGQGSSYEQYF TGTGCCAGCAGCCGGGGACAGGGGAGCTCCTACGAGCAGTACTTC
TRBJ2-7 NA TRBD2 TRBV19 CASSISGLAWDEQYF TGTGCCAGTAGTATCTCCGGACTAGCGTGGGACGAGCAGTACTTC
TRBJ2-3 NA TRBD1 TRBV19 CASSMVDRATDTQYF TGTGCCAGTAGTATGGTGGACAGGGCCACAGATACGCAGTATTTT
TRBJ1-6 NA NA TRBV10-2 CASSDSSFNSPLHF TGCGCCAGCAGTGATAGTTCCTTCAATTCACCCCTCCACTTT
TRBJ1-6 few NA TRBV6-5 CASSRDKINSPLHF TGTGCCAGCAGCCGGGACAAGATAAATTCACCCCTCCACTTT
TRBJ1-1 NA NA TRBV25-1 CASRQEKAFF TGTGCCAGCCGTCAAGAGAAAGCTTTCTTT
TRBJ2-7 NA NA TRBV6-4 CASSDSRGNEQYF TGTGCCAGCAGTGACTCGAGAGGGAACGAGCAGTACTTC
TRBJ2-1 NA TRBD2 TRBV7-2 CASRFTSGGGRNEQFF TGTGCCAGCAGATTTACTAGCGGGGGGGGCCGCAATGAGCAGTTCTTC
TRBJ2-4 once NA TRBV15 CATSRVAGIQYF TGTGCCACCAGCAGAGTAGCTGGGATTCAGTACTTC